The 28 T cell receptor beta chains listed next were all sequenced from one sample in a study of cytomegalovirus exposure and HLA in healthy donors. PCR was performed using 60 Vbeta and 13 Jbeta primers. Method: immunoSEQ multiplex PCR; TCRdb's copy keeps in-frame clones and lacks some. Of some 200,000 clones in the sample, more than 60% were seen once. Sequenced sample: PBMCs. These receptors were collected from a girl under 10 years old in good health and CMV-seronegative.

The CDR3 sequence is CASSLAGQGNYGYTF. For the CDR3, the DNA is TGTGCCAGCAGCTTAGCGGGACAGGGGAACTATGGCTACACCTTC. V and J are TRBV7-9 and TRBJ1-2, with 10 bases that match TRBD1. The length of the CDR3 is 15 residues. Germline values: CDR1 SEHNR, CDR2 FQNEAQ (reference sequence). V was pared by 0 bases and J by 2 bases, with 0 bases of the junction left unmatched. The variable domain in full, with the rest retrieved from reference TRBV7-9 and TRBJ1-2, is DTGVSQNPRHKITKRGQNVTFRCDPISEHNRLYWYRQTLGQGPEFLTYFQNEAQLEKSRLLSDRFSAERPKGSFSTLEIQRTEQGDSAMYLCASSLAGQGNYGYTFGSGTRLTVV.

In DNA form, the CDR3 reads TGTGCCAGCAGTACAGGGCGGTCTAATGAAAAACTGTTTTTT. Its translation is CASSTGRSNEKLFF. The V call is TRBV7-9, the J call TRBJ1-4, with D possibly TRBD1 on 6 matching bases. CDR1 is SEHNR, CDR2 FQNEAQ, per germline (reference sequence). With 6 bases removed from V and 3 bases from J, the gap between germline ends came to 11 bases. The CDR3 runs 14 residues.

This rearrangement joins TRBV27 to TRBJ1-1, with a possible D match to TRBD1 (5 bases). The CDR3 contains 14 residues. Looked up from germline, CDR1 is MNHEY and CDR2 is SMNVEV (reference sequence). The CDR3 here is CASAVGGGNTEAFF. The CDR3, as DNA: TGTGCTTCGGCCGTTGGGGGAGGGAACACTGAAGCTTTCTTT.

A word on this clone: One end of the junction is discordant with germline, which a read error may explain. The V and J genes are TRBV4-1 and TRBJ1-1, with D possibly TRBD1 on 6 matching bases. CDR1 is MGHRA, CDR2 YSYEKL, per germline. The length of the CDR3 is 16 residues. DNA for the CDR3: TGTGCCAGCAGCCAAGATCGGGCAGGGGAGAACACTGAAGCTTTCTTT. Protein: CASSQDRAGENTEAFF.

DNA for the CDR3: TGTGCCAGCAGTTTAGAATGGACATCTTCCTACGAGCAGTACTTC. Translating it yields CASSLEWTSSYEQYF. The V and J genes are TRBV28 and TRBJ2-7; possibly TRBD1 for D (5 bases). The CDR3 runs to 15 residues. CDR1 is MDHEN, CDR2 SYDVKM, per germline. The V end was cut by 2 bases, the J end by 1 base, with 12 bases between.

A remark on this clone: Sequence at one end of the junction differs from germline and may be a read error. This chain joins TRBV5-1 and TRBJ2-7; the match to TRBD2 covers 11 bases. The CDR3 is made up of 17 amino acids. CDR1 and CDR2 from the germline V gene are SGHRS and YFSETQ. The CDR3 DNA reads TGCGCCAACAGCTCAGGGACTAGCGGTGCCCCGAAGTGGGAGCAGTACTTC. Amino acids: CANSSGTSGAPKWEQYF.

The chain is built from TRBV25-1 and TRBJ2-7; D unclear. The germline V and J ends were trimmed by 5 bases and 2 bases, with 13 bases remaining between them. Germline-derived CDR1 and CDR2 are MGHDK and SYGVNS. The CDR3 has 14 amino acids. CDR3 in amino acids: CASSSYGRPYEQYF. The CDR3 nucleotides read TGTGCCAGCAGTTCCTACGGTCGTCCCTACGAGCAGTACTTC.

The rearrangement links TRBV12-5 to TRBJ1-5; TRBD1 agrees at 7 bases. Looked up from germline, CDR1 is LGHNT and CDR2 is FRNRAP. V shed 7 bases and J 2 bases; nucleotides not matched to a gene: 5. The CDR3 runs to 14 residues. The CDR3 is CASELTGGNQPQHF. CDR3 DNA: TGTGCTAGTGAGTTAACAGGGGGCAATCAGCCCCAGCATTTT. The full variable domain, with the rest looked up from reference TRBV12-5 and TRBJ1-5, is DARVTQTPRHKVTEMGQEVTMRCQPILGHNTVFWYRQTMMQGLELLAYFRNRAPLDDSGMPKDRFSAEMPDATLATLKIQPSEPRDSAVYFCASELTGGNQPQHFGDGTRLSIL.

This chain connects TRBV5-6 to TRBJ1-5, with no clear D. V dropped 3 bases and J dropped 3 bases, with 19 bases sitting between them. The germline V gene has CDR1 SGHDT and CDR2 YYEEEE. There are 17 residues in the CDR3. For the CDR3, the DNA is TGTGCCAGCAGCTCGATCTCTGGAGGGAGGATCAATCAGCCCCAGCATTTT. The encoded protein is CASSSISGGRINQPQHF.

The chain links TRBV7-9 to TRBJ2-5; tentative D call: TRBD2 (6 bases). The germline gives CDR1 SEHNR, CDR2 FQNEAQ (reference sequence). The CDR3 totals 10 residues. Trimming removed 8 bases at V and 5 bases at J, with 6 bases between. CDR3 region: CASGGETQYF. CDR3 nucleotides: TGTGCCAGCGGGGGGGAGACCCAGTACTTC.

The chain combines TRBV7-9 with TRBJ2-5; 7 nucleotides align to TRBD1. Germline CDR1 and CDR2: SEHNR and FQNEAQ (reference sequence). The ends lost 5 bases at V and 2 bases at J; junction bases unmatched: 2. This CDR3 region has 13 residues. The CDR3 sequence: CASSTGQQETQYF. CDR3 in DNA: TGTGCCAGCAGCACGGGACAGCAAGAGACCCAGTACTTC.

The chain carries TRBV7-9 and TRBJ2-2; D remains unclear. The CDR3 runs to 11 residues. Deletions cut 8 bases from V and 4 bases from J, with 5 bases between. The germline V gene has CDR1 SEHNR and CDR2 FQNEAQ (reference sequence). CDR3 coding DNA: TGTGCCAGCGTGGCCACCGGGGAGCTGTTTTTT. It translates to CASVATGELFF.

The V and J genes are TRBV30 and TRBJ2-3; TRBD2 might be the D (6 bases). The CDR3 sequence is 14 residues long. Germline V gene data show CDR1 as GTSNPN and CDR2 as SVGIG (reference sequence). Trimming removed 0 bases from V and 3 bases from J, with 10 bases in between. CDR3 sequence: CAWSVGGITDTQYF. The CDR3 DNA reads as TGTGCCTGGAGTGTAGGAGGGATAACAGATACGCAGTATTTT.

The rearrangement joins TRBV5-1 to TRBJ2-5; TRBD2 matches at 7 bases. This CDR3 contains 14 residues. The germline CDR1 and CDR2 sequences are SGHRS and YFSETQ. V trimming: 0 bases; J trimming: 5 bases; junction bases outside the gene matches: 4. For the CDR3, the DNA is TGCGCCAGCAGCTTGGGGACTAGTGGGGAGACCCAGTACTTC. This translates into CASSLGTSGETQYF.

The chain has TRBV10-1 and TRBJ2-2; a possible D gene is TRBD2 (6 bases). This CDR3 region has 14 residues. V lost 7 bases and J 0 bases, leaving 9 bases between the germline ends. In germline, CDR1 is WNHNN, CDR2 SYGVQD (reference sequence). CDR3 residues: CASTGVSNTGELFF. Here the CDR3 DNA reads TGCGCCAGCACGGGAGTTTCGAACACCGGGGAGCTGTTTTTT.

The table lists this clone with a count of one. The genes are TRBV7-9 and TRBJ1-1; no clear D. Trimming pared 4 bases from V and 4 bases from J, leaving 7 bases between. The CDR3 is made up of 12 amino acids. Germline CDR1 is SEHNR and CDR2 is FQNEAQ (reference sequence). The CDR3 region has the DNA TGTGCCAGCAGCTATACCGGCACTGAAGCTTTCTTT. The encoded protein is CASSYTGTEAFF.

The chain links TRBV15 to TRBJ2-4; TRBD2 matches at 8 bases. This CDR3 is built from 13 residues. Germline CDR1 LNHNV, CDR2 YYDKDF (reference sequence). Germline trimming cut 0 bases from V and 13 bases from J; bases unmatched to any gene: 5. This CDR3 is CATSRDRGLEQYF. CDR3 nucleotides: TGTGCCACCAGCAGAGATAGGGGACTAGAGCAGTACTTC. Supplemented by reference TRBV15 and TRBJ2-4, the full variable domain reads DAMVIQNPRYQVTQFGKPVTLSCSQTLNHNVMYWYQQKSSQAPKLLFHYYDKDFNNEADTPDNFQSRRPNTSFCFLDIRSPGLGDTAMYLCATSRDRGLEQYFGAGTRLSVL.

The V gene is TRBV5-5, the J gene TRBJ1-1; D gene ambiguous. Trimming pared 6 bases from V and 1 base from J, leaving 10 bases between. This CDR3 comprises 13 residues. The germline gives CDR1 SGHKS, CDR2 YYEKEE (reference sequence). The CDR3 loop reads CASTAGGNTEAFF. Written as DNA, the CDR3 is TGTGCCAGCACCGCTGGAGGGAACACTGAAGCTTTCTTT.

This chain uses TRBV13 with TRBJ1-2; 11 bases are shared with TRBD1. This CDR3 is 14 amino acids long. V shed 3 bases and J 8 bases; nucleotides not matched to a gene: 5. In germline, CDR1 is PRHDT, CDR2 FYEKMQ (reference sequence). The CDR3 nucleotides are TGTGCCAGCAGCTTCGGACAGGGGGCTGGGGGCTACACCTTC. It encodes CASSFGQGAGGYTF.

The V call is TRBV4-2, the J call TRBJ2-1, with 9 bases lining up with TRBD2. Trimming cost V 3 bases and J 6 bases; bases outside gene matches: 9. Germline assignment: CDR1 LGHNA and CDR2 YNFKEQ. The CDR3 extends over 16 amino acids. The CDR3 sequence is CASSQGISGGTNEQFF. CDR3 bases: TGTGCCAGCAGCCAGGGGATTAGCGGGGGAACCAATGAGCAGTTCTTC.

This chain uses TRBV5-6 with TRBJ1-5; D uncertain. CDR1 SGHDT and CDR2 YYEEEE come from the germline V gene. V was trimmed by 1 base and J by 0 bases, leaving 5 bases between them. The CDR3 loop spans 14 amino acids. CDR3 bases: TGTGCCAGCAGCTTGTCCTATAGCAATCAGCCCCAGCATTTT. It specifies CASSLSYSNQPQHF. The full variable domain, with the rest looked up from reference TRBV5-6 and TRBJ1-5, is DAGVTQSPTHLIKTRGQQVTLRCSPKSGHDTVSWYQQALGQGPQFIFQYYEEEERQRGNFPDRFSGHQFPNYSSELNVNALLLGDSALYLCASSLSYSNQPQHFGDGTRLSIL.

This chain connects TRBV29-1 to TRBJ2-7; TRBD1 matches at 7 bases. Per the germline V gene, CDR1 is SQVTM and CDR2 is ANQGSEA. V was pared by 7 bases and J by 4 bases, with 4 bases of the junction left unmatched. This CDR3 contains 11 residues. As DNA, the CDR3 is TGCAGCGGACTACAGGGGTACGAGCAGTACTTC. It codes for CSGLQGYEQYF.

The chain employs TRBV19 and TRBJ1-6, with TRBD1 matching over 7 bases. Germline CDR1 and CDR2: LNHDA and SQIVND (reference sequence). V gave up 7 bases and J gave up 7 bases; unmatched junction bases: 1. This CDR3 region has 12 residues. The chain's CDR3 is CASTQGNSPLHF. The CDR3 region has the DNA TGTGCCAGTACACAGGGGAATTCACCCCTCCACTTT.

The genes are TRBV19 and TRBJ1-1; D call uncertain. Trimming shortened V by 9 bases and J by 11 bases, and 19 bases separated the two germline ends. Germline CDR1 is LNHDA and CDR2 is SQIVND (reference sequence). The length of the CDR3 is 12 residues. The CDR3 here is CASSPGNLEAFF. CDR3 DNA sequence: TGTGCCAGCTCGCCGGGAAACCTGGAGGCTTTCTTT.

The chain joins TRBV7-9 to TRBJ2-1; 12 positions agree with TRBD2. V lost 5 bases to trimming and J lost 8 bases; unmatched junction nucleotides: 10. The CDR3 loop spans 16 amino acids. From germline, CDR1 is SEHNR and CDR2 FQNEAQ (reference sequence). In DNA, the CDR3 is TGTGCCAGCAGCGACAACCTAGCGGGAGGGCCTGATGAGCAGTTCTTC. It translates to CASSDNLAGGPDEQFF. Combining the CDR3 with reference TRBV7-9 and TRBJ2-1 gives the whole variable domain DTGVSQNPRHKITKRGQNVTFRCDPISEHNRLYWYRQTLGQGPEFLTYFQNEAQLEKSRLLSDRFSAERPKGSFSTLEIQRTEQGDSAMYLCASSDNLAGGPDEQFFGPGTRLTVL.

The chain joins TRBV6-5 to TRBJ2-5; D may be TRBD2 (5 bases). The CDR3 is 14 amino acids. Trimming cost V 5 bases and J 2 bases, with 12 bases left between them. Germline CDR1 reads MNHEY; CDR2 reads SVGAGI. The CDR3 region is CASSSGRSQETQYF. CDR3 nucleotide sequence: TGTGCCAGCAGTAGCGGACGGTCACAAGAGACCCAGTACTTC.

The chain recombines TRBV4-2 with TRBJ1-1, with D possibly being TRBD1 (5 bases). CDR3 length: 14 residues. Per germline, CDR1 LGHNA and CDR2 YNFKEQ. Trimming stripped 0 bases from V and 0 bases from J, with 5 bases between. The CDR3 is CASSQEGVNTEAFF. The CDR3 region has the DNA TGTGCCAGCAGCCAAGAAGGGGTGAACACTGAAGCTTTCTTT.

CDR3: CASSPEGRAGGGELFF. The CDR3, as DNA: TGTGCCAGCAGTCCCGAAGGGAGGGCCGGGGGCGGGGAGCTGTTTTTT. The J gene is TRBJ2-2, the V gene TRBV6-6; TRBD2 matches at 7 bases. Germline values: CDR1 MNHNY, CDR2 SVGAGI (reference sequence). The CDR3 covers 16 residues. V lost 5 bases, J lost 7 bases, and 13 bases stayed unmatched.